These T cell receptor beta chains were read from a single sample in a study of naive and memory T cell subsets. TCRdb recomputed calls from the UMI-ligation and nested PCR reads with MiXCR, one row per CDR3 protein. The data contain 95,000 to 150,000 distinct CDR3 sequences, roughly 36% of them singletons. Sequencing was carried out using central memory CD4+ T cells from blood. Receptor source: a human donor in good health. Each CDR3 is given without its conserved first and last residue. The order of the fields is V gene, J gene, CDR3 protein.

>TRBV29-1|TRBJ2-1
SVVVRTPKRVNEQF
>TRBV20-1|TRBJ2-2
SARDTAGGELF
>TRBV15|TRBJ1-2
ATSRDLGAGGDGYT
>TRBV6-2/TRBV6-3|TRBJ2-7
ASSPGHYSYEQY
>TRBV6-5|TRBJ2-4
ASRPGQPKNIQY
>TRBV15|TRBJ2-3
ATSGGRASDTQY
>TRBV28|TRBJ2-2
ASTPPRDTGELF
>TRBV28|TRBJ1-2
ASSLNVPGRYGYT
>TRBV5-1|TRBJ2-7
ASSFPPGGSYEQY
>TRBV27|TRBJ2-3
ASSLTASGRWSDTQY
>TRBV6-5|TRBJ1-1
ASSPQDRDIAEAF
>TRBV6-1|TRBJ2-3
ASRDVTSGRPDTQY
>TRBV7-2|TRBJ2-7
ASSGMGQIGTSISSYEQY
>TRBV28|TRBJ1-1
ASSLMFGRGNTEAF
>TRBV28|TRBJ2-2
ASSFGLEATGELF
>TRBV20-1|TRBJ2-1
SGLGAGGPYNEQF
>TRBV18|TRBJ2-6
ASSPGRANVLT